This T cell receptor beta chain is from a study of blood T cell repertoires in COVID-19. Whole-study context: The United States, Italy and Spain provided the acute and convalescent COVID-19 samples.

Symptom resolution, clearance, or two negative PCRs marked the recovered donors of Cohort 3. In the authors' workflow: Amplifying reference gene primers gave estimates of nucleated cell counts. Generated by immunoSEQ multiplex PCR, the TCRdb table keeps only in-frame clones and is missing some. Clonal size and the V and J genes are those of that table, whereas D and trimming came from the DNA. Among about 270,000 clones listed, roughly nine tenths were seen once. This CDR3 has 13 residues. The germline CDR1 and CDR2 sequences are MGHDK and SYGVNS. Trimming pared 3 bases from V and 4 bases from J, leaving 10 bases between.

The gene calls are TRBV25-1 and TRBJ2-7, with D possibly TRBD1 on 6 matching bases. The receptor comes from a woman aged 55-70 years who had recovered from COVID-19. Sequences were obtained from PBMCs or T cells enriched from blood (not recorded which). The CDR3 DNA follows: TGTGCCAGCAGTGATGGAGACAGGTACGAGCAGTACTTC. It encodes CASSDGDRYEQYF.